The present T cell receptor (beta chain) was sequenced within a study of neoadjuvant nivolumab and ipilimumab in lung cancer (TCRdb year 2020). Some background on the complete study: Nivolumab was administered intravenously at 3 mg/kg on days 1, 15 and 29, and in the combination arm ipilimumab 1 mg/kg was added on day 1 only. The primary trial endpoint was the major pathologic response (MPR) rate in the intention-to-treat population in each study arm. Of the 45 or so patients with operable NSCLC treated in the trial, roughly 23 were randomized to nivolumab monotherapy and some 21 to nivolumab plus ipilimumab. The study compared TCR repertoires in pretherapy (baseline) peripheral blood with TCR repertoires in tumors resected at surgery after neoadjuvant immune checkpoint blockade. Matched pretherapy and resected tumor pairs were analyzed for seven patients, of whom four received nivolumab and three received nivolumab plus ipilimumab. Overall study outcomes, separate from this receptor: From pretherapy to surgery, tumor T-cell richness and clonality increased in three of three dual-therapy tumors but in only two of four nivolumab-treated tumors. Greater TCR richness and clonality were observed in resected tumors than in tumor-adjacent uninvolved lung, and increases were observed in more dual-therapy-treated tumors. A small number of samples underwent TCR sequencing. A positive correlation was observed between pretherapy blood TCR richness and richness in tumors resected after neoadjuvant therapy (Spearman R of about 0.8). No significant correlation was found between TCR clonality and pathologic tumor regression, and only a single major-pathologic-response sample was available for the analysis of TCR clonality versus pathologic tumor regression.

As concerns this clone: The target of this receptor is not known. The input lacks base qualities; no much larger clone sits a single base away.

The germline V gene supplies CDR1 SQVTM and CDR2 ANQGSEA. The CDR3 measures 11 amino acids from cysteine to phenylalanine. Solely the CDR3 DNA is kept, with 33 bases framed from the first base. The V end gives up 7 bases and the J end 12 bases, leaving 6 bases in the junction not matched to a gene. Libraries were prepared through the immunoSEQ multiplex PCR assay. On the study's bioinformatics: Repertoires were summarized in terms of richness and clonality, and significantly expanded and contracted clones between pre- and post-therapy samples were identified. Imported from immuneACCESS, the table was reduced by TCRdb to in-frame sequences with V and J called. These copies leave out some clones; in studies compared against another copy, an unresolved V gene accounts for under half, and the cause of the remainder is not known. The V and J calls and clone size come from that table; D and trimming were worked out from the DNA. Here the sample has approximately 21,000 clones; approximately 81% occur a single time. 20% to 25% of the sample belongs to the ten largest clones.

The time point label, read with the paper, signifies: pretherapy, before neoadjuvant immune checkpoint inhibitors. Samples were obtained from the phase 2 randomized NEOSTAR trial, in which neoadjuvant nivolumab or nivolumab plus ipilimumab followed by surgery was tested in operable NSCLC. This clonotype originated in an adult with non-small cell lung cancer. This receptor chain uses TRBV29-1 and TRBJ2-1; 10 central nucleotides agree with TRBD2. Sample: peripheral blood, taken before neoadjuvant nivolumab, alone or with ipilimumab. In nucleotide form, the sequence is TGCAGCGCGGCTAGCGGGAGATTGCAGTTCTTC. Translated, it gives CSAASGRLQFF.